The rows below give T cell receptor beta chains drawn from one sample of a study of blood T cell repertoires in COVID-19. TCRdb keeps only in-frame clones here, not all; method: immunoSEQ multiplex PCR. The table lists a few hundred thousand clones, roughly nine tenths of them singletons. Sequenced sample: PBMCs or T cells enriched from blood (not recorded which). These receptors all stem from a human donor in a cohort exposed to, infected with or recovered from COVID-19 (not recorded which). The donor label of this sample is uncertain. Each CDR3 is given with its conserved first and last residue. D genes are given only for firm matches. Size is stated for part of the rows, as once, few or many counts, or as a class when the clone is expanded.

D gene: TRBD1; J gene: TRBJ1-1; V gene: TRBV19; clone size: few; CDR3 DNA: TGTGCCAGTAGTATGAGGACAGGGGGCTCAAGGGGCACTGAAGCTTTCTTT; CDR3 protein: CASSMRTGGSRGTEAFF
D gene: TRBD1; J gene: TRBJ2-1; V gene: TRBV2; clone size: .; CDR3 DNA: TGTGCCAGCAGGACAGGGGGCAATGAGCAGTTCTTC; CDR3 protein: CASRTGGNEQFF
D gene: .; J gene: TRBJ2-3; V gene: TRBV7-3; clone size: .; CDR3 DNA: TGTGCCAGCAGCTTATTGGCAGGCACAGATACGCAGTATTTT; CDR3 protein: CASSLLAGTDTQYF
D gene: TRBD1; J gene: TRBJ2-2; V gene: TRBV7-9; clone size: .; CDR3 DNA: TGTGCCAGCAGCTTAGCAGGGTGGGACAGGACTACCGGGGAGCTGTTTTTT; CDR3 protein: CASSLAGWDRTTGELFF
D gene: .; J gene: TRBJ1-5; V gene: TRBV6-2/TRBV6-3; clone size: .; CDR3 DNA: TGTGCCAGCAGCGATCAGGGGAGCAATCAGCCCCAGCATTTT; CDR3 protein: CASSDQGSNQPQHF
D gene: .; J gene: TRBJ2-7; V gene: TRBV27; clone size: .; CDR3 DNA: TGTGCCAGCAGTTGGCAGATCTCCTACGAGCAGTACTTC; CDR3 protein: CASSWQISYEQYF
D gene: TRBD2; J gene: TRBJ2-1; V gene: TRBV11-2; clone size: .; CDR3 DNA: TGTGCCAGCAGCTTGGGGGCTAGCGGGGTTTTTGTAAATGAGCAGTTCTTC; CDR3 protein: CASSLGASGVFVNEQFF
D gene: .; J gene: TRBJ1-2; V gene: TRBV6-5; clone size: .; CDR3 DNA: TGTGCCAGCAGTTATAGTCCGTTTAACTATGGCTACACCTTC; CDR3 protein: CASSYSPFNYGYTF
D gene: TRBD1; J gene: TRBJ1-2; V gene: TRBV19; clone size: .; CDR3 DNA: TGTGCCAGTAGGAACAGGGGGGGTGAGGGCTACACCTTC; CDR3 protein: CASRNRGGEGYTF
D gene: .; J gene: TRBJ2-7; V gene: TRBV24-1; clone size: .; CDR3 DNA: TGTGCCACCAGTGATTCCGCAGGAGGCCCCCCCTACGAGCAGTACTTC; CDR3 protein: CATSDSAGGPPYEQYF
D gene: TRBD1; J gene: TRBJ1-5; V gene: TRBV7-8; clone size: .; CDR3 DNA: TGTGCCAGCAGCTTAGGGGGACAGGACAATCAGCCCCAGCATTTT; CDR3 protein: CASSLGGQDNQPQHF
D gene: .; J gene: TRBJ2-2; V gene: TRBV7-9; clone size: .; CDR3 DNA: TGTGCCAGCAGCTTAGCACTCTACACCGGGGAGCTGTTTTTT; CDR3 protein: CASSLALYTGELFF
D gene: TRBD1; J gene: TRBJ1-2; V gene: TRBV6-5; clone size: .; CDR3 DNA: TGTGCCAGCAGTCCTGGACAGGCCACTGGCTACACCTTC; CDR3 protein: CASSPGQATGYTF
D gene: TRBD1; J gene: TRBJ1-1; V gene: TRBV5-6; clone size: .; CDR3 DNA: TGTGCCAGCCTCCTCCTCGGGACAGAAGACTTTATGGGCAGTCGGGGAGCTTTCTTT; CDR3 protein: CASLLLGTEDFMGSRGAFF
D gene: TRBD1; J gene: TRBJ2-2; V gene: TRBV9; clone size: few; CDR3 DNA: TGTGCCAGCAGCGTATCGGGACAGGGGACGTGGACCGGGGAGCTGTTTTTT; CDR3 protein: CASSVSGQGTWTGELFF
D gene: .; J gene: TRBJ1-2; V gene: TRBV11-1; clone size: .; CDR3 DNA: TGTGCCAGCAGCGGACAGCGATCTAACTATGGCTACACCTTC; CDR3 protein: CASSGQRSNYGYTF
D gene: .; J gene: TRBJ1-2; V gene: TRBV19; clone size: .; CDR3 DNA: TGTGCCAGTCATCCAGCAGGGGAACCTGGCTACACCTTC; CDR3 protein: CASHPAGEPGYTF
D gene: TRBD1; J gene: TRBJ1-2; V gene: TRBV24-1; clone size: .; CDR3 DNA: TGTGCCACCAGTGAGGGGACAGGGAACTATGGCTACACCTTC; CDR3 protein: CATSEGTGNYGYTF
D gene: .; J gene: TRBJ1-1; V gene: TRBV6-5; clone size: .; CDR3 DNA: TGTGCCAGCAGTCGCAGTCAGGAAGCTTTCTTT; CDR3 protein: CASSRSQEAFF
D gene: .; J gene: TRBJ1-1; V gene: TRBV13; clone size: .; CDR3 DNA: TGTGCCAGCAGCCCGGGGAACACTGAAGCTTTCTTT; CDR3 protein: CASSPGNTEAFF
D gene: TRBD2; J gene: TRBJ2-2; V gene: TRBV5-1; clone size: .; CDR3 DNA: TGCGCCAGCAGCCCCAGGTGGCGTAGCGGGGGTGAACATAACGCGAACACCGGGGAGCTGTTTTTT; CDR3 protein: CASSPRWRSGGEHNANTGELFF
D gene: .; J gene: TRBJ2-1; V gene: TRBV20-1; clone size: .; CDR3 DNA: TGCAGTGCTAGGGGGCATGAGCAGTTCTTC; CDR3 protein: CSARGHEQFF
D gene: .; J gene: TRBJ1-6; V gene: TRBV7-2; clone size: .; CDR3 DNA: TGTGCCAGCAGCTTAAGCGCCTATAATTCACCCCTCCACTTT; CDR3 protein: CASSLSAYNSPLHF
D gene: .; J gene: TRBJ2-3; V gene: TRBV5-4; clone size: .; CDR3 DNA: TGTGCCAGCAGCTTGGGAGGGGGGGCGGCAGATACGCAGTATTTT; CDR3 protein: CASSLGGGAADTQYF
D gene: TRBD2; J gene: TRBJ2-3; V gene: TRBV3-1/TRBV3-2; clone size: .; CDR3 DNA: TGTGCCAGCAGCCAAGCCCCTGGGAGCGGGGGGGCACCTCTTGGCACAGATACGCAGTATTTT; CDR3 protein: CASSQAPGSGGAPLGTDTQYF
D gene: TRBD1; J gene: TRBJ1-2; V gene: TRBV3-1/TRBV3-2; clone size: .; CDR3 DNA: TGTGCCAGCAGCCAAGATACGGCAGGGGGATGGACCTTC; CDR3 protein: CASSQDTAGGWTF
D gene: .; J gene: TRBJ2-7; V gene: TRBV5-5; clone size: .; CDR3 DNA: TGTGCCAGCAGATCGACCAGGGGTGACGTACGGGAGCAGTACTTC; CDR3 protein: CASRSTRGDVREQYF
D gene: TRBD1; J gene: TRBJ2-7; V gene: TRBV2; clone size: .; CDR3 DNA: TGTGCCAGCAGTGTAGGCCAGGGGGCGACTCACGAGCAGTACTTC; CDR3 protein: CASSVGQGATHEQYF
D gene: TRBD1; J gene: TRBJ2-7; V gene: TRBV7-9; clone size: .; CDR3 DNA: TGTGCCAGCAGCCTGTCCCGGGACAGGGATCCCTACGAGCAGTACTTC; CDR3 protein: CASSLSRDRDPYEQYF
D gene: .; J gene: TRBJ2-5; V gene: TRBV7-3; clone size: .; CDR3 DNA: TGTGCCAGCAGCTTAAGCGGAGGGGCAGAGACCCAGTACTTC; CDR3 protein: CASSLSGGAETQYF
D gene: .; J gene: TRBJ2-7; V gene: TRBV15; clone size: .; CDR3 DNA: TGTGCCACCAGCAGCAGATCCTACGAGCAGTACTTC; CDR3 protein: CATSSRSYEQYF
D gene: TRBD2; J gene: TRBJ2-5; V gene: TRBV5-4; clone size: .; CDR3 DNA: TGTGCCAGCAGCTTGGAGGCGGCGGGGGGGCCCGGGGAGACCCAGTACTTC; CDR3 protein: CASSLEAAGGPGETQYF
D gene: .; J gene: TRBJ1-1; V gene: TRBV9; clone size: .; CDR3 DNA: TGTGCCAGCAGCGTAGCAGAGAACACTGAAGCTTTCTTT; CDR3 protein: CASSVAENTEAFF
D gene: TRBD1; J gene: TRBJ2-7; V gene: TRBV27; clone size: .; CDR3 DNA: TGTGCCAGCAGTCCCGGGACAGGGGAGAGAGGGTACTTC; CDR3 protein: CASSPGTGERGYF